These T cell receptor beta chains were read from a single sample in a study of T-cell memory formation after mild COVID-19. A single record per CDR3 protein comes from TCRdb applying MiXCR to the 5' RACE reads. This sample has 170,000 or so distinct CDR3 sequences, with about 20% found just once. Material for sequencing was PBMCs or a T cell subset sorted from them (not recorded which). Receptors were obtained from an adult woman who had mild COVID-19 (a few samples of this study predate the infection). Cell type and time point are not known. Both conserved end residues are part of each CDR3. Each record gives: J gene, D gene, V gene, CDR3 length, CDR3 protein. The D gene is left open where the match is weak.

>TRBJ2-3|TRBD2|TRBV7-6|16
CASSPHPSGGADTQYF
>TRBJ2-1|TRBD2|TRBV4-1|16
CASSQLGGGDYNEHFF
>TRBJ2-2|TRBD2|TRBV7-3|15
CASSPEREGTGELFF
>TRBJ2-4|TRBD2|TRBV29-1|14
CSTRTSADGDIQYF
>TRBJ2-4|.|TRBV5-1|15
CASSLDGGAENIQYF
>TRBJ2-2|.|TRBV20-1|17
CSARSPGGARGTGELFF
>TRBJ1-1|.|TRBV7-6|16
CASSSLRVSQNTEAFF
>TRBJ2-3|.|TRBV4-1|16
CASSQLGGRPTDTQYF
>TRBJ1-1|.|TRBV7-2|15
CASSLDSVLNTEALF
>TRBJ1-1|.|TRBV20-1|15
CSARREGTVNTEAFF
>TRBJ2-1|TRBD2|TRBV29-1|14
CSVESGGGPNEQFF
>TRBJ1-6|TRBD1|TRBV19|16
CASSTDVDRVGSPLHF
>TRBJ2-1|TRBD1|TRBV30|14
CAWSGGQGYNEQFF
>TRBJ2-5|.|TRBV12-3/TRBV12-4|17
CASSYPSDLPDEETQYF
>TRBJ2-7|.|TRBV29-1|12
CSVAGSSYEQYF
>TRBJ1-6|.|TRBV7-9|13
CASSRSGEAPLHF
>TRBJ1-1|.|TRBV6-1|16
CASSEGQAGMNTEAFF
>TRBJ1-6|TRBD1|TRBV15|19
CATSRVGHGQGVERSPLHF
>TRBJ2-1|TRBD1|TRBV30|11
CAWGQGPEQFF
>TRBJ2-2|.|TRBV6-2/TRBV6-3|14
CASSYSAYTGELFF
>TRBJ2-7|TRBD2|TRBV3-1|16
CASSQVPSGASYEQYF
>TRBJ2-1|TRBD2|TRBV11-2|17
CASSSPPGLAGGGEQFF
>TRBJ2-5|.|TRBV12-3/TRBV12-4|12
CASSRRGETQYF
>TRBJ1-1|.|TRBV5-1|16
CASSLVAGTGNTEAFF
>TRBJ1-4|.|TRBV3-1|13
CASSQDWNEKLFF
>TRBJ1-2|TRBD1|TRBV24-1|13
CATSEGQFYGYTF
>TRBJ2-1|TRBD1|TRBV7-9|14
CASSPWTGGNEQFF
>TRBJ1-2|.|TRBV12-3/TRBV12-4|14
CASRAPWEGLGYTF
>TRBJ1-2|.|TRBV12-3/TRBV12-4|15
CASSLGRGPGYGYTF
>TRBJ1-1|TRBD1|TRBV6-5|14
CASREQGARTEAFF
>TRBJ2-1|TRBD2|TRBV7-9|16
CASSPSGLADYNEQFF
>TRBJ1-1|TRBD1|TRBV5-1|15
CASSPRQGGGTEAFF
>TRBJ2-7|.|TRBV5-6|14
CASSGLQSSYEQYF
>TRBJ2-1|.|TRBV20-1|11
CSARLAYEQFF
>TRBJ2-7|TRBD1|TRBV29-1|13
CSAADRGEYEQYF
>TRBJ1-1|.|TRBV19|15
CASSRIREMNTEAFF
>TRBJ2-3|TRBD2|TRBV2|16
CASSETSGRRTDTQYF
>TRBJ2-1|.|TRBV14|13
CASSRRGINEQFF
>TRBJ2-3|TRBD2|TRBV7-2|19
CASSLTASTSGRGTDTQYF
>TRBJ2-2|.|TRBV25-1|14
CASSESLETGELFF
>TRBJ2-1|TRBD2|TRBV19|16
CASSIGLAGDYNEQFF